This entry concerns a single T cell receptor (beta chain). Antigen unknown. This specimen belongs to a study of cytomegalovirus exposure and HLA in healthy donors. Regarding the study as a whole: Later analysis identified a missense DCLRE1C variant that was linked to TCR beta V- and J-gene trimming.

The PCR made use of 60 Vbeta and 13 Jbeta primers. Assay used: immunoSEQ multiplex PCR; TCRdb lists only in-frame clones, some missing. Of under 200,000 clones listed, roughly 90% are singletons. Germline CDR1 MGHRA, CDR2 YSYEKL. V shed 4 bases and J 4 bases; nucleotides not matched to a gene: 14. The CDR3 has 17 amino acids. The sequence was obtained from a woman between 25 and 40 years old in good health and CMV-seronegative. Sequenced: PBMCs. The chain recombines TRBV4-1 with TRBJ2-3; 7 nucleotides align to TRBD1. This chain's CDR3 is CASSPPVRGRIPDTQYF. The CDR3 nucleotides read TGCGCCAGCAGCCCCCCTGTAAGGGGGCGAATTCCAGATACGCAGTATTTT.